Listed below are T cell receptor beta chains from one sample, sequenced in a study of T cell responses to AZD1222 COVID-19 vaccine. Assay used: immunoSEQ multiplex PCR; TCRdb lists only in-frame clones, some missing. This table has 120,000 or so clones, about 90% appearing once. This specimen was peripheral blood, taken on day 0 of MenACWY control vaccination. All receptors come from an adult in good health. CDR3s include the opening cysteine and the closing phenylalanine or tryptophan. The D gene is left open where the match is weak. Clone size is not always given. Where it is, it says once, few, many or a class for expanded clones.

>TRBJ1-5|.|TRBV12-3/TRBV12-4|TRBD1
TGTGCCAGCAGCAGGGGGCGCGGGCAGCCCCAGCATTTT
CASSRGRGQPQHF
>TRBJ2-1|.|TRBV11-2|.
TGTGCCAGCAGCCACTCGGGTGGGAATGAGCAGTTCTTC
CASSHSGGNEQFF
>TRBJ1-3|.|TRBV28|.
TGTGCCACCCAGACAGTTAGCTCTGGAAACACCATATATTTT
CATQTVSSGNTIYF
>TRBJ1-3|.|TRBV29-1|.
TGCAGCGTTGAAGAGCACCTTGGAAACACCATATATTTT
CSVEEHLGNTIYF
>TRBJ2-1|.|TRBV19|TRBD1
TGTGCCAGTAGTACCCGGACAGGCTCCTACAATGAGCAGTTCTTC
CASSTRTGSYNEQFF
>TRBJ2-5|.|TRBV7-9|TRBD1
TGTGCCAGCAGCTCAACAGGGGCCGCGAACCAAGAGACCCAGTACTTC
CASSSTGAANQETQYF
>TRBJ1-3|.|TRBV10-3|TRBD1
TGTGCCATCAGTGCCGGACAGGGACCAAGAAACACCATATATTTT
CAISAGQGPRNTIYF
>TRBJ1-1|once|TRBV7-2|.
TGTGCCAGCAGCTATAACACGAACACTGAAGCTTTCTTT
CASSYNTNTEAFF
>TRBJ1-2|.|TRBV6-2/TRBV6-3|.
TGTGCCAGCAGTTACTCAGCGAGACAGTTTCTGTATGGCTACACCTTC
CASSYSARQFLYGYTF
>TRBJ2-3|.|TRBV2|TRBD2
TGTGCCAGCAGTGATCCAGCGGGGGGGCTCGGTACAGATACGCAGTATTTT
CASSDPAGGLGTDTQYF
>TRBJ2-1|.|TRBV24-1|TRBD1
TGTGCCACCAGTCCGATGACAGGGTCAGGGTACAATGAGCAGTTCTTC
CATSPMTGSGYNEQFF
>TRBJ1-6|.|TRBV2|.
TGTGCCAGCAGGGAGATAAGCTCCTATAATTCACCCCTCCACTTT
CASREISSYNSPLHF
>TRBJ2-1|.|TRBV7-2|.
TGTGCCAGCAGCCCTAACGCCTTGGGGGCTTACAATGAGCAGTTCTTC
CASSPNALGAYNEQFF
>TRBJ2-3|.|TRBV3-1/TRBV3-2|.
TGTGCCAGCTGGCGCGACCGGGGCAGGAGCACAGATACGCAGTATTTT
CASWRDRGRSTDTQYF
>TRBJ2-6|.|TRBV10-3|.
TGTGCCATCAGGGACAGCTCTGGGGCCAACGTCCTGACTTTC
CAIRDSSGANVLTF
>TRBJ1-1|once|TRBV7-9|.
TGTGCCAGCAGCTTAGGGGAACAGGATACTGAAGCTTTCTTT
CASSLGEQDTEAFF
>TRBJ2-7|.|TRBV18|TRBD1
TGTGCCAGCTCACCGAACCTGGGACAGTTTAACCACGAGCAGTACTTC
CASSPNLGQFNHEQYF
>TRBJ2-3|.|TRBV5-1|.
TGCGCCAGCAGCTTGACAGGCACGGGACATGGCACAGATACGCAGTATTTT
CASSLTGTGHGTDTQYF
>TRBJ1-1|.|TRBV6-5|TRBD1
TGTGCCAGCACCCAGACAGGGCTGAACACTGAAGCTTTCTTT
CASTQTGLNTEAFF
>TRBJ1-2|.|TRBV3-1/TRBV3-2|TRBD1
TGTGCCAGCAGCCCCCGACAGGGGGCAAGGAATGGCTACACCTTC
CASSPRQGARNGYTF
>TRBJ2-2|.|TRBV7-2|TRBD1
TGTGCCAGCAGCTTGAGTGGACAGGGAAACACCGGGGAGCTGTTTTTT
CASSLSGQGNTGELFF
>TRBJ1-5|.|TRBV19|.
TGTGCCAGTAGTACCAGACTGGATAGCAATCAGCCCCAGCATTTT
CASSTRLDSNQPQHF
>TRBJ2-2|once|TRBV6-5|.
TGTGCCAGCACACGGGAGAACACCGGGGAGCTGTTTTTT
CASTRENTGELFF
>TRBJ1-1|.|TRBV6-6|TRBD1
TGTGCCAGCAGGTCTGCAGGGGGATGGACTGAAGCTTTCTTT
CASRSAGGWTEAFF
>TRBJ2-5|once|TRBV3-1/TRBV3-2|.
TGTGCCAGCACGGAGGGGGGGCGCCAAGAGACCCAGTACTTC
CASTEGGRQETQYF
>TRBJ1-1|.|TRBV7-3|.
TGTGCCAGCAGCTTAATGGGTCAGGGGAACACTGAAGCTTTCTTT
CASSLMGQGNTEAFF
>TRBJ2-5|.|TRBV20-1|.
TGCATATGGGAGTACCAAGAGACCCAGTACTTC
CIWEYQETQYF
>TRBJ2-2|.|TRBV27|TRBD1
TGTGCCAGCAGAACCGGACAGGGGGCTACCGGGGAGCTGTTTTTT
CASRTGQGATGELFF
>TRBJ1-2|.|TRBV4-1|TRBD1
TGCGCCAGCGGGGACAGGTCCTATGGCTACACCTTC
CASGDRSYGYTF
>TRBJ2-1|.|TRBV6-5|TRBD2
TGTGCCAGCAGTTACCGGGAGGGTTACAATGAGCAGTTCTTC
CASSYREGYNEQFF
>TRBJ1-2|.|TRBV6-1|.
TGTGCCAGCAGTGATCCGGGGCCCCCTATGGGCTACACCTTC
CASSDPGPPMGYTF
>TRBJ2-1|.|TRBV7-3|.
TGTGCCAGCAGCTTAGCCCCAAACAATGAGCAGTTCTTC
CASSLAPNNEQFF
>TRBJ2-3|.|TRBV9|TRBD1
TGTGCCAGCAGCGTGGGGACAGGGAAAAATACGCAGTATTTT
CASSVGTGKNTQYF
>TRBJ2-7|.|TRBV29-1|TRBD2
TGCAGCGTGGGAGGGTATTCCGACGAGCAGTACTTC
CSVGGYSDEQYF
>TRBJ2-1|.|TRBV4-1|TRBD1
TGCGCCAGCAGCCAAGGCGGACAGGGGGCGACTGAGCAGTTCTTC
CASSQGGQGATEQFF
>TRBJ1-2|.|TRBV6-6|.
TGTGCCAGCAGTTTCAGCTCCCTCGGCTACACCTTC
CASSFSSLGYTF
>TRBJ1-5|.|TRBV19|.
TGTGCCAGTGACCCGAAACGGGGGGGCAGGGGCAATCAGCCCCAGCATTTT
CASDPKRGGRGNQPQHF
>TRBJ2-7|medium-sized|TRBV19|TRBD2
TGTGCCAGTAGTACGGCTAGCGGCTACGAGCAGTACTTC
CASSTASGYEQYF
>TRBJ2-1|once|TRBV30|.
TGTGCCTGGTCAGACGGCAATGAGCAGTTCTTC
CAWSDGNEQFF
>TRBJ2-5|.|TRBV6-2/TRBV6-3|TRBD2
TGTGCCAGCAGTACCACTACGGCTAGCGGGCAAGAGACCCAGTACTTC
CASSTTTASGQETQYF
>TRBJ1-3|.|TRBV5-7|.
TGTGCCAGCAGGGACAGAAACACCATATATTTT
CASRDRNTIYF
>TRBJ1-1|.|TRBV6-6|TRBD1
TGTGCCAGCAGTGGATGGGACAGGGGGGGCACTGAAGCTTTCTTT
CASSGWDRGGTEAFF
>TRBJ2-3|.|TRBV13|.
TGTGCCAGCAACGACGCCCTGGCTGGCACAGATACGCAGTATTTT
CASNDALAGTDTQYF
>TRBJ2-3|.|TRBV5-1|TRBD2
TGCGCCAGCAGCTTGAGCACTAGCGGGGGGGAAGATACGCAGTATTTT
CASSLSTSGGEDTQYF
>TRBJ1-1|.|TRBV28|.
TGTGCCAGCAGTTTGGGAAACACTGAAGCTTTCTTT
CASSLGNTEAFF
>TRBJ2-3|.|TRBV29-1|TRBD2
TGCAGCGCCTGGGGTGCTAGCGGCTCAGATACGCAGTATTTT
CSAWGASGSDTQYF